The 12 T cell receptor beta chains reported below all come from one sample, sequenced in a study of T cell changes during pregnancy in multiple sclerosis. Measured with immunoSEQ multiplex PCR; TCRdb has only the in-frame clones, and not every one. Here the sample spans 50,000 or so clones, approximately 91% being singletons. Sequenced here: CD8+ T cells from peripheral blood mononuclear cells, sampled after pregnancy. The receptors here all came from a female donor with multiple sclerosis, enrolled in a pregnancy study.

This clone has just one count. The chain joins TRBV2 to TRBJ1-1, with 11 bases lining up with TRBD1. This CDR3 region has 18 residues. CDR1 and CDR2 (germline): SNHLY, FYNNEI. V shed 3 bases and J 1 base; nucleotides not matched to a gene: 10. The CDR3 coding sequence is TGTGCCAGCAGTGATTCCTCGGGACAGGGGGTAGGGAACACTGAAGCTTTCTTT. It specifies CASSDSSGQGVGNTEAFF.

V is TRBV7-9 and J is TRBJ2-1; 9 positions match TRBD2. Germline trimming cut 3 bases from V and 4 bases from J; bases unmatched to any gene: 4. The CDR3 length is 15 residues. Germline CDR1 SEHNR, CDR2 FQNEAQ (reference sequence). The CDR3 loop reads CASSFPTSGYNEQFF. As DNA, the CDR3 is TGTGCCAGCAGCTTTCCGACTAGCGGTTACAATGAGCAGTTCTTC.

This chain connects TRBV5-5 to TRBJ2-5, with 9 nucleotides matching TRBD1. Germline V gene sequence: CDR1 SGHKS, CDR2 YYEKEE (reference sequence). This CDR3 contains 15 residues. The trim removed 4 bases at V and 5 bases at J, leaving 9 bases unmatched. The DNA for the CDR3 is TGTGCCAGCAGCACTACAGGGGGCGGTTACGAGACCCAGTACTTC. It translates to CASSTTGGGYETQYF.

The rearrangement uses TRBV7-3 and TRBJ2-5, with D possibly being TRBD2 (6 bases). CDR3 length: 14 amino acids. V gave up 3 bases and J gave up 2 bases, with 10 bases separating them. Germline V lookup: CDR1 SGHTA, CDR2 FQGTGA. The CDR3 DNA reads TGTGCCAGCAGCTTCGGGGGATTACAAGAGACCCAGTACTTC. It specifies CASSFGGLQETQYF.

The chain recombines TRBV18 with TRBJ1-5, with 9 bases identical to TRBD1. This CDR3 comprises 17 residues. J lost 7 bases, V lost 4 bases, and 14 bases had no gene match. Germline-derived CDR1 and CDR2 are KGHSH and LQKENI. The CDR3 DNA follows: TGTGCCAGCTCACGACGGGACAGGGATTCAGTAGGACAGCCCCAGCATTTT. Translation gives CASSRRDRDSVGQPQHF.

The chain combines TRBV18 with TRBJ1-1; 8 nucleotides line up with TRBD1. Germline trimming cut 8 bases from V and 4 bases from J; bases unmatched to any gene: 3. CDR1 is KGHSH, CDR2 LQKENI, per germline. The length of the CDR3 is 12 residues. The CDR3, as DNA: TGTGCCAGCCATACAGGGGGCACTGAAGCTTTCTTT. Protein: CASHTGGTEAFF.

The chain joins TRBV11-2 to TRBJ2-5, with D possibly matching TRBD2 (6 bases). Trimming cost V 0 bases and J 5 bases, with 10 bases left between them. This CDR3 contains 14 residues. In germline, CDR1 is SGHAT, CDR2 FQNNGV. The CDR3, as DNA: TGTGCCAGCAGCTTAGACGGGGGTGGGGAGACCCAGTACTTC. Its protein product is CASSLDGGGETQYF.

The chain uses TRBV28 and TRBJ2-7, with D possibly being TRBD1 (6 bases). V shed 5 bases and J shed 2 bases, with 10 bases lying between them. The germline gives CDR1 MDHEN, CDR2 SYDVKM. The CDR3 contains 13 residues. CDR3 nucleotides: TGTGCCAGCAGTGACAGGATAGCCTACGAGCAGTACTTC. Protein: CASSDRIAYEQYF.

CDR3 coding DNA: TGTGCCTGGAGTCCAGGGGGAACCTACGAGCAGTACTTC. Its protein is CAWSPGGTYEQYF. The chain has TRBV30 and TRBJ2-7; 7 positions agree with TRBD1. The CDR3 is 13 amino acids. Germline CDR1 and CDR2: GTSNPN and SVGIG (reference sequence). V lost 2 bases and J lost 2; bases outside the gene matches: 3.

The chain recombines TRBV10-3 with TRBJ2-7; a weak D match, TRBD2 (6 bases). The CDR3 has 15 residues. Germline lookup yields CDR1 ENHRY and CDR2 SYGVKD. Trimming shortened V by 0 bases and J by 0 bases, and 9 bases separated the two germline ends. The CDR3 DNA reads TGTGCCATCAGTGAGTCGGAGGGGAGCTCCTACGAGCAGTACTTC. Amino acid sequence: CAISESEGSSYEQYF.

This sequence joins TRBV6-6 and TRBJ1-6; a weak D match, TRBD1 (5 bases). V was clipped by 6 bases and J by 3 bases, with 15 bases between them. This CDR3 has 16 amino acids. CDR1 and CDR2 (germline): MNHNY, SVGAGI (reference sequence). The CDR3 nucleotides are TGTGCCAGCAGCCAACCCGACAGAAACTATAATTCACCCCTCCACTTT. Its translation is CASSQPDRNYNSPLHF.

The V gene is TRBV7-8, the J gene TRBJ2-1, with 9 bases identical to TRBD2. Germline assignment: CDR1 SGHVS and CDR2 FQNEAQ. CDR3 length: 19 amino acids. Losses at the gene ends were 0 bases for V and 3 bases for J; bases not matched to a gene: 12. DNA for the CDR3: TGTGCCAGCAGCTTAGCGGTTGCGGGGGGGTCCCTACACTACAATGAGCAGTTCTTC. Translated, it gives CASSLAVAGGSLHYNEQFF.